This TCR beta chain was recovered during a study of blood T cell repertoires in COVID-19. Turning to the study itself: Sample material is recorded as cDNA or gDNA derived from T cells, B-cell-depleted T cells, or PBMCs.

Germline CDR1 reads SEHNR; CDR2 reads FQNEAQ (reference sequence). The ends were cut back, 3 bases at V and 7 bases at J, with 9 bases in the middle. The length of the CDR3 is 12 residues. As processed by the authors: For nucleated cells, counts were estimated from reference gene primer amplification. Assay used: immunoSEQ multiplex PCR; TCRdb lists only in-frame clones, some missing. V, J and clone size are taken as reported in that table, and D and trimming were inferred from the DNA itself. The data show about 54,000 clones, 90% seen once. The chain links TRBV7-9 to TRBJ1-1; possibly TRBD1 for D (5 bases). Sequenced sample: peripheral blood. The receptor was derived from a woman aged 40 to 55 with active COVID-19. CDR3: CASSFNGGEAFF. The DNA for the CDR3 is TGTGCCAGCAGCTTTAACGGGGGTGAAGCTTTCTTT.